This is a list of T cell receptor beta chains from one sample in a study of identical twins. TCRdb ran MiXCR on the 5' RACE reads and lists one entry per CDR3 protein. The table includes 210,000 or so distinct CDR3 sequences, 6% to 9% detected once. The sample was also linked to a second study, of yellow fever vaccine responses in identical twins.

Sequencing was done on a sample of memory (CD45RO+) T cells sorted from blood. Receptors originate from a woman between 18 and 30 years old in good health. Each CDR3 is given with its conserved first and last residue. D genes are given only for firm matches. Clone size appears in some rows only: once, few, many, or a class for an expanded clone.

.,many,TRBJ2-7,TRBV5-1,CASSLDSLTYEQYF,TGCGCCAGCAGTCTTGACAGCCTCACCTACGAGCAGTACTTC
.,many,TRBJ1-5,TRBV15,CATSSGTRSNQPQHF,TGTGCCACCAGCAGCGGGACCCGAAGTAATCAGCCCCAGCATTTT
TRBD2,many,TRBJ2-1,TRBV4-3,CASSQSGGLAPYNEQFF,TGCGCCAGCAGCCAATCCGGAGGACTAGCGCCATACAATGAGCAGTTCTTC
.,.,TRBJ1-5,TRBV5-5,CASSLGWDQPQHF,TGTGCCAGCAGCTTGGGGTGGGATCAGCCCCAGCATTTT
.,few,TRBJ1-1,TRBV20-1,CGPNRDLNTEAFF,TGCGGACCTAACAGGGACTTGAACACTGAAGCTTTCTTT
TRBD1,.,TRBJ2-7,TRBV6-1,CASSELVQGASYEQYF,TGTGCCAGCAGTGAACTTGTGCAGGGGGCCTCTTACGAGCAGTACTTC
TRBD2,many,TRBJ2-3,TRBV6-2/TRBV6-3,CASSYGRLALTDTQYF,TGTGCCAGCAGTTATGGTCGACTAGCCCTCACAGATACGCAGTATTTT
TRBD2,.,TRBJ2-1,TRBV7-9,CASSYWGLADNEQFF,TGTGCCAGCAGCTATTGGGGACTAGCGGATAATGAGCAGTTCTTC
.,.,TRBJ2-2,TRBV20-1,CSVRGTGGSGELFF,TGCAGCGTGAGGGGGACTGGCGGGTCTGGGGAGCTGTTTTTT
TRBD2,few,TRBJ2-1,TRBV15,CATSRGGRAGDRGEQFF,TGTGCCACCAGCAGGGGGGGGAGAGCGGGAGACCGGGGTGAGCAGTTCTTC